Following are 13 T cell receptor beta chains from one sample sequenced in a study of CD8+ T cells in alopecia areata (dated by TCRdb to 2016 to 2019). The method was the immunoSEQ multiplex PCR assay. To provide template for TCR sequencing, every sample had RNA extracted and reverse transcribed into cDNA. Sourced from immuneACCESS, this table was stored by TCRdb with only in-frame sequences that have V and J called. A share of the clones is absent; for the studies checked, an unresolved V gene accounts for under half, and the remainder has no known explanation. The sample features approximately 110,000 clones, and none is a singleton. The leading ten clones occupy around 20% of the sample. The sample taken for sequencing was lesional skin. The receptors stem from a C3H/HeJ mouse with alopecia areata. The strain's MHC haplotype is H2-k.

This clone was found a few times. The genes are named according to mouse. The DNA ends 4 residues before the CDR3 does, and the rest of the CDR3 is filled in from the germline J gene. The rearrangement joins TRBV17 to TRBJ2-1; 11 positions match TRBD2. The V gene's germline CDR1 is MNHDT and CDR2 YYDKIL. Trimming removed 7 bases from V and 5 bases from J; junction bases left unmatched: 4. The CDR3 sequence is 14 residues long. CDR3 amino acids: CASTPGLGDAEQFF. Partial CDR3 DNA: TGTGCTAGCACCCCGGGACTGGGGGATGCT.

As for this clone: Mouse names are used for the genes. Read sequence stops 4 residues before the CDR3 end, and the germline J gene provides the missing end. The rearrangement links TRBV13-3 to TRBJ2-5, with TRBD1 identical over 7 bases. Germline V lookup: CDR1 NNHDY, CDR2 SYVADS. CDR3 length: 13 amino acids. The DNA read from the CDR3 is TGTGCCAGCAGTTACAGGGGCGAAGAC. It codes for CASSYRGED. The CDR3 reads in full as CASSYRGEDTQYF.

About this clone itself: The gene names here belong to mouse. The read is 4 residues too short to cover the CDR3 end, so that end is filled in from the germline J gene. The chain links TRBV1 to TRBJ2-5; possible D gene TRBD2, 6 bases. The CDR3 spans 14 residues. Trimming cost V 2 bases and J 3 bases, with 9 bases left between them. CDR1 NSQYPW and CDR2 LRSPGD come from the germline V gene (reference sequence). The CDR3 DNA, read in part, is TGCACCTGCAGTGCAAGACTGGAGCAAGAC. Translation: CTCSARLEQD. The whole CDR3 reads CTCSARLEQDTQYF.

Concerning this clone itself: Gene names and germline refer to mouse. The CDR3 end falls 4 residues outside the read, so it is completed with the germline J gene. The chain is built from TRBV13-3 and TRBJ2-7, with TRBD2 matching over 8 bases. CDR3 length: 12 amino acids. Germline CDR1 reads NNHDY; CDR2 reads SYVADS. CDR3 loop: CASSLDWDEQYF. The part of the CDR3 DNA that was read is TGTGCCAGCAGTTTGGACTGGGAT.

This clone was seen only a few times. Gene and germline names: mouse. The read ends 4 residues early relative to the CDR3; the germline J gene fills the gap. The chain couples TRBV13-2 to TRBJ2-1, with 11 bases that match TRBD2. V lost 3 bases and J lost 1; bases outside the gene matches: 3. This CDR3 has 16 amino acids. From germline, CDR1 is NNHNN and CDR2 SYGAGS (reference sequence). This CDR3 is CASGGRLGGNYAEQFF. The CDR3 DNA, read in part, is TGTGCCAGCGGTGGGAGACTGGGGGGGAACTATGCT.

This clone was detected only a few times. Germline and genes here are mouse. The DNA read from the CDR3 is TGTGCCAGCAGTATTGTCAGGGGAGATGCAGAA. Its translation is CASSIVRGDAE. Given in full, the CDR3 is CASSIVRGDAETLYF. This chain connects TRBV19 to TRBJ2-3; the D gene is possibly TRBD1 (6 bases). The read finishes 4 residues shy of the CDR3 end, and the germline J gene is used to complete it. The ends were cut back, 2 bases at V and 2 bases at J, with 12 bases in the middle. This CDR3 has 15 amino acids. From germline, CDR1 is FNHDT and CDR2 SITEND (reference sequence).

This clone was recorded a few times. Gene names denote mouse genes. The DNA read from the CDR3 is TGCACCTGCAGTGCACATCTTCAGGGGTAT. This codes for CTCSAHLQGY. The whole CDR3 is CTCSAHLQGYEQYF. This sequence joins TRBV1 and TRBJ2-7; TRBD1 might be the D (6 bases). The read terminates 4 residues ahead of where the CDR3 ends, so the germline J gene completes it. This CDR3 is 14 amino acids long. Germline V gives CDR1 NSQYPW, CDR2 LRSPGD (reference sequence).

For this clone: Each gene name is a mouse one. The observed sequence ends 4 residues before the CDR3 terminus, with the missing tail filled in from the germline J gene. The chain has TRBV1 and TRBJ1-1, with TRBD1 matching 11 bases. The CDR3 spans 12 residues. CDR1 NSQYPW and CDR2 LRSPGD come from the germline V gene (reference sequence). The chain's CDR3 is CPSGTGGTEVFF. The part of the CDR3 DNA that was read is TGCCCCTCCGGGACAGGGGGGACA.

As regards this clone: Gene names and germline refer to mouse. The CDR3 is cut off 4 residues early in the read; its end comes from the germline J gene. This chain joins TRBV13-3 and TRBJ2-7; 9 bases are a match to TRBD2. The CDR3 sequence is 15 residues long. Germline V gives CDR1 NNHDY, CDR2 SYVADS. CDR3 region: CASSDDWGASYEQYF. The sequenced CDR3 bases are TGTGCCAGCAGTGATGACTGGGGGGCCTCTTAT.

A note on this clone: Gene names refer to mouse genes. Read coverage stops 4 residues before the CDR3 terminus; the germline J gene supplies the remainder. This chain links TRBV1 with TRBJ2-3; 7 bases map to TRBD2. Germline values: CDR1 NSQYPW, CDR2 LRSPGD (reference sequence). V shed 0 bases, J shed 0 bases, and the junction held 6 bases outside the gene matches. The CDR3 length is 17 residues. The CDR3 DNA, read in part, is TGCACCTGCAGTGCAGAATTTGGGGGGACTAGTGCAGAA. This codes for CTCSAEFGGTSAE. Given in full, the CDR3 is CTCSAEFGGTSAETLYF.

This clone was detected a few times. Mouse gene names apply. The CDR3 goes on 4 residues after the read ends, and that part is filled in from the germline J gene. This sequence joins TRBV17 and TRBJ2-1, with 10 bases identical to TRBD1. This CDR3 region has 15 residues. Germline CDR1 reads MNHDT; CDR2 reads YYDKIL. J lost 6 bases, V lost 1 base, and 3 bases had no gene match. The DNA read from the CDR3 is TGTGCTAGCAGTAGAGGACAGGGGGCTTTTGCT. Translation: CASSRGQGAFA. The complete CDR3 protein is CASSRGQGAFAEQFF.

This clone was seen a handful of times. Translating the DNA gives a protein that differs from the TCRdb entry at residue 13; the protein shown here is that DNA translation. Germline and genes here are mouse. With the read ending 3 residues before the CDR3 end, the germline J gene is used to fill in that end. The chain carries TRBV13-3 and TRBJ1-3, with 7 bases identical to TRBD1. V lost 0 bases and J lost 2; bases outside the gene matches: 5. The length of the CDR3 is 16 residues. Germline V gene lookup returns CDR1 NNHDY and CDR2 SYVADS. CDR3 DNA (partial): TGTGCCAGCAGTGATGCCCCGACAGGGCCTGGAAATACG. Translated, it gives CASSDAPTGPGNT. The complete CDR3 reads CASSDAPTGPGNTLYF.

Concerning this clone: Each gene name is a mouse one. Read coverage stops 4 residues before the CDR3 terminus; the germline J gene supplies the remainder. This chain connects TRBV17 to TRBJ2-2, with D tentatively TRBD2 (5 bases). The CDR3 length is 13 residues. The germline V gene has CDR1 MNHDT and CDR2 YYDKIL. CDR3 DNA (partial): TGTGCTAGCAGTAGAGGATCTGGGGGG. It specifies CASSRGSGG. The CDR3, in full, reads CASSRGSGGQLYF.